A single sample is the source of the 21 T cell receptor beta chains below, sequenced in a study of CD8 T cells in ankylosing spondylitis. TCRdb fed the 5' RACE reads into MiXCR, producing one record per CDR3 protein. The table includes nearly 350,000 distinct CDR3 sequences, around 15% detected once. The material sequenced was blood, either unsorted or a sorted T cell fraction (not recorded which). These receptors were taken from a male donor with ankylosing spondylitis or in good health (not recorded which).

The chain uses TRBV20-1 and TRBJ2-5; 10 bases are a match to TRBD1. Germline-derived CDR1 and CDR2 are DFQATT and SNEGSKA (reference sequence). J was trimmed by 5 bases and V by 4 bases; bases with no gene match: 16. The CDR3 totals 17 residues. In DNA form, the CDR3 reads TGCAGTGCTACCAAAGGACAGGGGGGGGCAGTTGGGGAGACCCAGTACTTC. This sequence encodes CSATKGQGGAVGETQYF.

In this sample, this clonotype turned up a few times. The chain combines TRBV2 with TRBJ2-5; TRBD2 matches 11 bases. Germline V gene sequence: CDR1 SNHLY, CDR2 FYNNEI. The CDR3 extends over 15 amino acids. The trim removed 4 bases at V and 7 bases at J, leaving 8 bases unmatched. CDR3 in amino acids: CASSATGTSGRTQYF. CDR3 bases: TGTGCCAGCAGTGCGACCGGGACTAGCGGTAGGACCCAGTACTTC.

This clonotype was counted a few times. This sequence joins TRBV4-1 and TRBJ1-4; a weak D match, TRBD1 (6 bases). Trimming shortened V by 3 bases and J by 8 bases, and 10 bases separated the two germline ends. Germline CDR1 reads MGHRA; CDR2 reads YSYEKL. The length of the CDR3 is 13 residues. CDR3 amino acids: CASSQYQGEKLFF. Here the CDR3 DNA reads TGCGCCAGCAGCCAGTATCAGGGGGAAAAACTGTTTTTT.

The chain couples TRBV7-2 to TRBJ2-7; 7 bases align to TRBD2. J gave up 1 base and V 3 bases, and 9 bases lay outside the gene matches. CDR1 is SGHTA and CDR2 is FQGNSA in the germline V gene. The CDR3 has 16 residues. The CDR3 DNA reads as TGTGCCAGCAGCTTCCGTAGTGGCGGGGGTTCCTACGAGCAGTACTTC. This sequence encodes CASSFRSGGGSYEQYF.

This clonotype was detected ten times or more. The chain uses TRBV19 and TRBJ2-7; D perhaps matches TRBD1 (6 bases). With 3 bases removed from V and 1 base from J, the gap between germline ends came to 10 bases. Germline V gene sequence: CDR1 LNHDA, CDR2 SQIVND (reference sequence). The CDR3 contains 14 residues. The CDR3 DNA reads TGTGCCAGTAGTATGGGGGCCTATTCCTACGAGCAGTACTTC. It specifies CASSMGAYSYEQYF.

This clonotype was seen a few times. This chain connects TRBV18 to TRBJ1-1; a possible D gene is TRBD1 (6 bases). V lost 6 bases, J lost 1 base, and 15 bases lay in between. Germline CDR1 and CDR2: KGHSH and LQKENI. The CDR3 covers 15 residues. The CDR3: CASSKTKGGNTEAFF. As DNA, the CDR3 is TGTGCCAGCTCTAAGACTAAAGGGGGGAACACTGAAGCTTTCTTT.

This clonotype occurred a few times. The genes are TRBV19 and TRBJ2-4, with D tentatively TRBD1 (6 bases). The CDR3 is made up of 14 amino acids. Germline V gene sequence: CDR1 LNHDA, CDR2 SQIVND (reference sequence). Trimming removed 1 base at V and 6 bases at J, with 10 bases between. The CDR3 nucleotides read TGTGCCAGTAGTATAGGGGCAGGGGTAAACATTCAGTACTTC. Protein product: CASSIGAGVNIQYF.

The rearrangement joins TRBV5-1 to TRBJ1-1; unclear D gene. The CDR3 totals 16 residues. Germline V gene data show CDR1 as SGHRS and CDR2 as YFSETQ. V lost 0 bases and J 0 bases, leaving 12 bases between the germline ends. The CDR3 spells CASSLGPRAMNTEAFF. CDR3 DNA sequence: TGCGCCAGCAGCTTGGGCCCCCGAGCCATGAACACTGAAGCTTTCTTT. Together with reference TRBV5-1 and TRBJ1-1, the CDR3 gives the full variable domain: KAGVTQTPRYLIKTRGQQVTLSCSPISGHRSVSWYQQTPGQGLQFLFEYFSETQRNKGNFPGRFSGRQFSNSRSEMNVSTLELGDSALYLCASSLGPRAMNTEAFFGQGTRLTVV.

This clonotype was picked up many times. The V call is TRBV9, the J call TRBJ2-1, with 8 bases that match TRBD2. The V segment lost 4 bases and the J segment 3 bases; nucleotides outside the gene matches: 9. The CDR3 spans 16 residues. The germline gives CDR1 SGDLS, CDR2 YYNGEE. CDR3 DNA: TGTGCCAGCAGCAAATCAGCGGGAGCTATCTACAATGAGCAGTTCTTC. It codes for CASSKSAGAIYNEQFF.

This rearrangement joins TRBV2 to TRBJ2-1; TRBD2 aligns across 11 bases. The CDR3 is 15 residues long. V lost 1 base to trimming and J lost 15 bases; unmatched junction nucleotides: 11. Germline CDR1 is SNHLY and CDR2 is FYNNEI. The CDR3 sequence is CASSEDLAGGRQGFF. The CDR3 DNA is TGTGCCAGCAGTGAAGACCTAGCGGGGGGACGCCAAGGGTTCTTC.

V and J are TRBV5-6 and TRBJ1-5; 9 bases fit TRBD1. Trimming at V came to 7 bases and at J to 4 bases, leaving 6 bases not matched to a gene. Germline CDR1 reads SGHDT; CDR2 reads YYEEEE. The CDR3 totals 14 residues. In DNA form, the CDR3 reads TGTGCCAGCCACGGGACAGGGATGAATCAGCCCCAGCATTTT. Translated: CASHGTGMNQPQHF.

This clonotype has just a few counts. CDR3 loop: CASSLADTGYTF. For the CDR3, the DNA is TGTGCCAGCAGCTTGGCTGACACTGGCTACACCTTC. The chain joins TRBV5-6 to TRBJ1-2; D is uncertain. Germline V CDR1 and CDR2: SGHDT, YYEEEE. Trimming shortened V by 0 bases and J by 7 bases, and 7 bases separated the two germline ends. CDR3 size: 12 residues.

This clonotype was detected only a few times. The chain is built from TRBV5-1 and TRBJ1-4; 9 bases line up with TRBD1. In germline, CDR1 is SGHRS, CDR2 YFSETQ. The CDR3 consists of 14 residues. Unmatched junction bases numbered 4, after V lost 5 bases and J lost 5 bases. CDR3 in amino acids: CASSKDRGNEKLFF. The CDR3 DNA is TGCGCCAGCAGTAAGGACAGGGGAAATGAAAAACTGTTTTTT.

There are many counts of this clonotype. The chain recombines TRBV5-1 with TRBJ2-7; D might be TRBD1 (6 bases). The CDR3 extends over 12 amino acids. The germline V gene has CDR1 SGHRS and CDR2 YFSETQ. Trimming pared 4 bases from V and 4 bases from J, leaving 9 bases between. The CDR3 nucleotides read TGCGCCAGCAGCACGGACAGTTACGAGCAGTACTTC. Amino acids: CASSTDSYEQYF.

This clonotype was seen a single time. V and J are TRBV30 and TRBJ2-1; TRBD1 aligns across 9 bases. The V segment lost 2 bases and the J segment 5 bases; nucleotides outside the gene matches: 4. The CDR3 totals 14 residues. Germline V gene lookup returns CDR1 GTSNPN and CDR2 SVGIG (reference sequence). CDR3 in DNA: TGTGCCTGGAGTCGGGACAGGGTGGACAATGAGCAGTTCTTC. Amino acid sequence: CAWSRDRVDNEQFF. Complete variable domain (other parts from reference TRBV30 and TRBJ2-1): SQTIHQWPATLVQPVGSPLSLECTVEGTSNPNLYWYRQAAGRGLQLLFYSVGIGQISSEVPQNLSASRPQDRQFILSSKKLLLSDSGFYLCAWSRDRVDNEQFFGPGTRLTVL.

DNA for the CDR3: TGTGCCAGCAGCCCGAGCGGGGGAATCACAGATACGCAGTATTTT. It specifies CASSPSGGITDTQYF. The rearrangement links TRBV9 to TRBJ2-3, with 8 positions matching TRBD2. This CDR3 spans 15 amino acids. CDR1 SGDLS and CDR2 YYNGEE come from the germline V gene. After removal of 4 bases from V and 2 bases from J, the junction contained 6 bases not matched to a gene.

This clonotype was detected only a few times. V is TRBV19 and J is TRBJ1-2; no clear D gene. The CDR3 sequence is 16 residues long. Germline CDR1 and CDR2: LNHDA and SQIVND (reference sequence). V lost 6 bases to trimming and J lost 4 bases, with 21 bases between them. The DNA of the CDR3 is TGTGCCAGTAGCATCGGGGAACAGACGATCATCTATGGCTACACCTTC. This sequence encodes CASSIGEQTIIYGYTF.

This clonotype came up a few times. This chain connects TRBV5-1 to TRBJ2-7; D might be TRBD1 (7 bases). The V end was cut by 4 bases, the J end by 0 bases, with 17 bases between. The CDR3 covers 16 residues. The germline V gene encodes CDR1 SGHRS and CDR2 YFSETQ. The CDR3 loop reads CASSRRGQLLSYEQYF. The CDR3 DNA reads as TGCGCCAGCAGCCGGAGGGGACAGCTACTCTCCTACGAGCAGTACTTC.

This clonotype was observed at least ten times. The CDR3 sequence: CASSFTSNSNQPQHF. DNA of the CDR3: TGTGCCAGCAGTTTTACGTCCAATAGCAATCAGCCCCAGCATTTT. This chain joins TRBV12-3 or TRBV12-4 and TRBJ1-5; no definite D call. This CDR3 is 15 amino acids long. V was pared by 3 bases and J by 0 bases, with 9 bases between.

This clonotype has just a few counts. The chain recombines TRBV20-1 with TRBJ2-5; D perhaps matches TRBD2 (7 bases). Trimming took 7 bases from V and 3 from J, leaving 12 bases between them. Per the germline V gene, CDR1 is DFQATT and CDR2 is SNEGSKA (reference sequence). The CDR3 extends over 12 amino acids. As DNA, the CDR3 is TGCAGTGGGGGCGGGGGCAAAGAGACCCAGTACTTC. Its translation is CSGGGGKETQYF.

This clonotype showed up many times. The CDR3 sequence is CASSPIQGRIEAFF. The CDR3 nucleotides are TGTGCCAGCAGTCCAATACAGGGGAGGATTGAAGCTTTCTTT. The chain carries TRBV27 and TRBJ1-1, with 7 positions matching TRBD1. Germline values: CDR1 MNHEY, CDR2 SMNVEV (reference sequence). Trimming removed 5 bases from V and 7 bases from J; junction bases left unmatched: 10. The CDR3 loop spans 14 amino acids.